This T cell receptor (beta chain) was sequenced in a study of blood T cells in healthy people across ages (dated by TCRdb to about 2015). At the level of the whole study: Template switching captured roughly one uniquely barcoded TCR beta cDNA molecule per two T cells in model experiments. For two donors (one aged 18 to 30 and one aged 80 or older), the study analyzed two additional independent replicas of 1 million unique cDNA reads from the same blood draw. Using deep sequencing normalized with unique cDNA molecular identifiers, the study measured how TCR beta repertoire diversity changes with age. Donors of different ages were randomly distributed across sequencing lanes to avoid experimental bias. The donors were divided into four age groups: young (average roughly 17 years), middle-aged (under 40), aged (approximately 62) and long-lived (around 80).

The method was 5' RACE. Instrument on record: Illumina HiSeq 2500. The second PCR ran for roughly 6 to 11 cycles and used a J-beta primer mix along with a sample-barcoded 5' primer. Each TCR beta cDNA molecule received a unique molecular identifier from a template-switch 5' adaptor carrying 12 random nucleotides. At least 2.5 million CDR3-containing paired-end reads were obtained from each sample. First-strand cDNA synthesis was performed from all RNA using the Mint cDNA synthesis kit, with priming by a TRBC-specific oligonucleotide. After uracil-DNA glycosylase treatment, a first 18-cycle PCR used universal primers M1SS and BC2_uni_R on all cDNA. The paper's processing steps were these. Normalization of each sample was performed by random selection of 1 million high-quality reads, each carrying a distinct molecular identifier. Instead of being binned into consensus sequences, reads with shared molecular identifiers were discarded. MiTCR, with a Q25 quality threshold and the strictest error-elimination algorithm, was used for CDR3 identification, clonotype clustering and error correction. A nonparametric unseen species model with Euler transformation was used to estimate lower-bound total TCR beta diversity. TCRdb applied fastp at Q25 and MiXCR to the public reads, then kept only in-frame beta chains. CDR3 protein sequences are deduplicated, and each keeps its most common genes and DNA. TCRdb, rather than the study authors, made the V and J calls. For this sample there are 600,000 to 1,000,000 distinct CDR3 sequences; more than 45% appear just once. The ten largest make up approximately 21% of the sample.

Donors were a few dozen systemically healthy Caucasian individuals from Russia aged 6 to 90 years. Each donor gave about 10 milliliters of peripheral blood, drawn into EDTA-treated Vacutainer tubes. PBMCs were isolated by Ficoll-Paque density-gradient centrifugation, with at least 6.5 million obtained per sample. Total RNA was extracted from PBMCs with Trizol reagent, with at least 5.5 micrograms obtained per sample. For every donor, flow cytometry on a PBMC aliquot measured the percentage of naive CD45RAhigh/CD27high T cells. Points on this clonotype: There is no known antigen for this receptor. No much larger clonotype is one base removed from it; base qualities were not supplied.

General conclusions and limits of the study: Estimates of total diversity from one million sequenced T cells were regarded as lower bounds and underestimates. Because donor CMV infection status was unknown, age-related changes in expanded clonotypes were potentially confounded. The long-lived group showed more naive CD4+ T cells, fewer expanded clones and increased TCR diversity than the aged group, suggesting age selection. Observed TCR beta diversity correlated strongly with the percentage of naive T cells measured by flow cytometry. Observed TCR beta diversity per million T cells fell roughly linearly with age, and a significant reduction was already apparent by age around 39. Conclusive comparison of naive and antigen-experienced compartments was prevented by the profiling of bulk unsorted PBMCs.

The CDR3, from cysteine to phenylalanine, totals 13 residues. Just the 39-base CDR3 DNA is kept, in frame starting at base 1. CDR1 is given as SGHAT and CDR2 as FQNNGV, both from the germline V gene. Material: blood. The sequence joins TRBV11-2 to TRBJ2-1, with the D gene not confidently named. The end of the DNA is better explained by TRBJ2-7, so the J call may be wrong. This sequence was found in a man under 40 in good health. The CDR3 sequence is CASSSLTMGEQYF. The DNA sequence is TGTGCCAGCAGCTCTCTCACAATGGGTGAGCAGTACTTC.